This entry is about one TCR beta chain. Its target is not known. The CDR3 extends over 17 amino acids. The V and J ends lost 3 bases and 5 bases respectively, with 22 bases between them. Germline CDR1 is SEHNR and CDR2 is FQNEAQ (reference sequence). The source of the sample is a study of PD-1 blockade in mismatch repair-deficient tumors. Clones were sequenced by immunoSEQ multiplex PCR, and TCRdb holds only the in-frame ones, with some missing. The table records roughly 130,000 clones, about 88% of them present only once. PCR or immunohistochemistry showed mismatch repair deficiency in every enrolled patient. Findings and caveats of the study: After pembrolizumab, tumor-resident clones rose rapidly, then generally contracted before radiologic responses.

The origin of this receptor is an adult with mismatch repair-deficient cancer. Material: peripheral blood, obtained just under 74 weeks after starting pembrolizumab. V is TRBV7-9 and J is TRBJ2-5; D tentatively fits TRBD1 or TRBD2 (6 bases each). Here the CDR3 DNA reads TGTGCCAGCAGCTTCGGGGGCCGGTCGGGAAAGAGGGAGACCCAGTACTTC. Translated, it gives CASSFGGRSGKRETQYF.